The sequence of this T cell receptor (beta chain) was determined in a study of shared clonotypes between healthy human individuals. Sequencing used immunoSEQ multiplex PCR; TCRdb keeps in-frame clones, though not all of them. Of millions of clones listed, over 85% are singletons. The CDR3 spans 15 residues. Germline V gives CDR1 SGHRS, CDR2 YFSETQ. Trimming cost V 0 bases and J 5 bases; bases outside gene matches: 2. A word on this clone: The sample holds other DNA sequences that translate to the same CDR3.

The rearrangement joins TRBV5-1 to TRBJ1-4, with TRBD1 matching over 9 bases. This TCR was recovered from a young man in good health. Sequenced sample: naive CD4+ T cells sorted from blood. Subset here: CD45RA+ positively selected. CDR3 in amino acids: CASSLGGQGNEKLFF. The CDR3 DNA follows: TGCGCCAGCAGCTTGGGGGGACAGGGAAATGAAAAACTGTTTTTT.